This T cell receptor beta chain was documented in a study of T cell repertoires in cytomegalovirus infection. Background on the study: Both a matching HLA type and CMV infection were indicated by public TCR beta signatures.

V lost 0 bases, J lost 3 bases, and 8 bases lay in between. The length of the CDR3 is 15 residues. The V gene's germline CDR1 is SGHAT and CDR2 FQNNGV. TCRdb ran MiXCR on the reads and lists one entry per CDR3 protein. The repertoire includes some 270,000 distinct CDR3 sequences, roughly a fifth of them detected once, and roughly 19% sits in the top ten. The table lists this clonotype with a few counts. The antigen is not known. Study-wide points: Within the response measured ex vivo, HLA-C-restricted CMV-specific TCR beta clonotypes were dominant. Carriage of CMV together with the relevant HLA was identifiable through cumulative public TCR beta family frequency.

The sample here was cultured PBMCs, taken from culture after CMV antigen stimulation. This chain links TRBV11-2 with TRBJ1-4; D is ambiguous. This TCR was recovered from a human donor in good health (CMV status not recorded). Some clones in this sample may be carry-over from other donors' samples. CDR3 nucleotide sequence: TGTGCCAGCAGCTTAGACCCCAATCCTAATGAAAAACTGTTTTTT. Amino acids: CASSLDPNPNEKLFF.